Shown below are 17 T cell receptor beta chains from a single sample sequenced in a study of blood T cell repertoires in COVID-19. Profiled with immunoSEQ multiplex PCR; TCRdb holds only in-frame clones, not every one. The sample shows 200,000 to 300,000 clones, about 90% of them seen only once. Specimen: peripheral blood. The receptor source for this set is a young man with COVID-19, enrolled during active disease.

A single count supports this clone. The chain recombines TRBV29-1 with TRBJ1-1; 7 nucleotides match TRBD1. The V segment lost 3 bases and the J segment 0 bases; nucleotides outside the gene matches: 13. Germline V gene lookup returns CDR1 SQVTM and CDR2 ANQGSEA. CDR3 size: 17 residues. CDR3 sequence reads: CSVETGLTLPLNTEAFF. CDR3 nucleotide sequence: TGCAGCGTTGAGACAGGGTTAACACTACCCCTGAACACTGAAGCTTTCTTT.

This clone was seen only a few times. The genes are TRBV14 and TRBJ1-3; 10 bases are shared with TRBD1. Trimming cost V 2 bases and J 4 bases; bases outside gene matches: 8. The CDR3 sequence is 17 residues long. Germline loops: CDR1 SGHDN, CDR2 FVKESK. CDR3 loop: CASSQNSGTGAGNTIYF. The CDR3 nucleotides read TGTGCCAGCAGCCAAAACTCCGGGACAGGGGCCGGAAACACCATATATTTT. Filled out from reference TRBV14 and TRBJ1-3, the complete variable domain reads EAGVTQFPSHSVIEKGQTVTLRCDPISGHDNLYWYRRVMGKEIKFLLHFVKESKQDESGMPNNRFLAERTGGTYSTLKVQPAELEDSGVYFCASSQNSGTGAGNTIYFGEGSWLTVV.

The gene calls are TRBV11-2 and TRBJ1-2; 11 nucleotides agree with TRBD1. Germline-derived CDR1 and CDR2 are SGHAT and FQNNGV. The CDR3 contains 14 residues. J gave up 2 bases and V 6 bases, and 2 bases lay outside the gene matches. The DNA of the CDR3 is TGTGCCAGCAGAGGACAGGGGGCGAACTATGGCTACACCTTC. Protein: CASRGQGANYGYTF.

This rearrangement joins TRBV10-3 to TRBJ1-4; 7 positions match TRBD1. Germline V gene lookup returns CDR1 ENHRY and CDR2 SYGVKD. This CDR3 spans 14 amino acids. V lost 3 bases and J lost 3; bases outside the gene matches: 1. The CDR3 is CAISDGTANEKLFF. The DNA for the CDR3 is TGTGCCATCAGTGACGGGACAGCTAATGAAAAACTGTTTTTT.

The chain has TRBV6-5 and TRBJ1-3; 10 bases match TRBD1. The CDR3 consists of 15 residues. V shed 6 bases, J shed 4 bases, and the junction held 6 bases outside the gene matches. Germline values: CDR1 MNHEY, CDR2 SVGAGI. The CDR3 DNA reads TGTGCCAGCAGGAGGGACAGGGGCCGCGGAAACACCATATATTTT. This sequence encodes CASRRDRGRGNTIYF.

This sequence joins TRBV29-1 and TRBJ1-2, with 8 bases fitting TRBD1. J was trimmed by 4 bases and V by 3 bases; bases with no gene match: 4. This CDR3 is 13 amino acids long. CDR1 and CDR2 from the germline V gene are SQVTM and ANQGSEA. The CDR3 here is CSVEAQGVYGYTF. The CDR3 DNA follows: TGCAGCGTTGAGGCACAGGGGGTCTATGGCTACACCTTC.

This rearrangement joins TRBV27 to TRBJ2-7; 7 bases are shared with TRBD1. Germline lookup yields CDR1 MNHEY and CDR2 SMNVEV (reference sequence). This CDR3 contains 12 residues. Trimming at V came to 10 bases and at J to 2 bases, leaving 5 bases not matched to a gene. The CDR3 nucleotides are TGTGCCAAACAGGGGTCAACCTACGAGCAGTACTTC. This sequence encodes CAKQGSTYEQYF.

V and J are TRBV30 and TRBJ1-1; D remains ambiguous. Trimming took off 1 base at V and 3 bases at J, with 12 bases between the two ends. The CDR3 runs to 14 residues. Germline V gives CDR1 GTSNPN, CDR2 SVGIG (reference sequence). CDR3 sequence: CAWSAGGSYTEAFF. As DNA, the CDR3 is TGTGCCTGGAGTGCTGGCGGGAGTTACACTGAAGCTTTCTTT.

This clone was seen a handful of times. V and J are TRBV19 and TRBJ2-7; 8 positions agree with TRBD1. This CDR3 spans 14 amino acids. The junction had 4 bases not matched to a gene; V was cut back by 5 bases and J by 1 base. The germline V gene has CDR1 LNHDA and CDR2 SQIVND (reference sequence). The CDR3 sequence is CASSGRDRSYEQYF. The CDR3 bases are TGTGCCAGTAGTGGCCGGGACAGGTCCTACGAGCAGTACTTC.

This clone was picked up one time. The chain employs TRBV6-5 and TRBJ1-5; TRBD1 might be the D (6 bases). Germline V CDR1 and CDR2: MNHEY, SVGAGI. V was trimmed by 5 bases and J by 3 bases, leaving 14 bases between them. This CDR3 has 15 amino acids. In DNA, the CDR3 is TGTGCCAGCAGTCTCCACAGGGCCCCCAATCAGCCCCAGCATTTT. Translating it yields CASSLHRAPNQPQHF.

The gene calls are TRBV2 and TRBJ1-4, with 7 bases matching TRBD1. This CDR3 has 18 residues. Germline V gene sequence: CDR1 SNHLY, CDR2 FYNNEI. V lost 6 bases and J lost 5; bases outside the gene matches: 18. This CDR3 is CASRKAPGQTRINEKLFF. The DNA for the CDR3 is TGTGCCAGCAGGAAGGCTCCGGGACAGACGAGGATAAATGAAAAACTGTTTTTT.

The chain is built from TRBV5-6 and TRBJ2-3; 7 nucleotides match TRBD2. Looked up from germline, CDR1 is SGHDT and CDR2 is YYEEEE. CDR3 length: 17 residues. Losses at the gene ends were 0 bases for V and 0 bases for J; bases not matched to a gene: 7. CDR3 DNA: TGTGCCAGCAGCTTGGATCCGAGCGGGGTTAGCACAGATACGCAGTATTTT. This encodes CASSLDPSGVSTDTQYF.

The rearrangement uses TRBV28 and TRBJ1-6, with 9 bases matching TRBD1. V trimming: 6 bases; J trimming: 10 bases; junction bases outside the gene matches: 10. Per the germline V gene, CDR1 is MDHEN and CDR2 is SYDVKM. This CDR3 spans 15 amino acids. The CDR3 loop is CASSPPGQGRSPLHF. The CDR3 DNA reads as TGTGCCAGCAGCCCCCCGGGACAGGGACGATCACCCCTCCACTTT.

The CDR3 spells CASMRTPRSYEQYF. In DNA form, the CDR3 reads TGTGCCAGCATGCGAACCCCCAGGTCCTACGAGCAGTACTTC. This chain joins TRBV27 and TRBJ2-7, with D hard to call. V dropped 7 bases and J dropped 1 base, with 14 bases sitting between them. The CDR3 has 14 residues. CDR1 is MNHEY, CDR2 SMNVEV, per germline (reference sequence).

The chain links TRBV5-1 to TRBJ2-5; D is possibly TRBD1 (7 bases). The CDR3 totals 15 residues. CDR1 is SGHRS, CDR2 YFSETQ, per germline. The V and J ends lost 3 bases and 4 bases respectively, with 16 bases between them. This chain's CDR3 is CASSWDSGGTETQYF. In DNA, the CDR3 is TGCGCCAGCAGCTGGGATTCAGGGGGGACAGAGACCCAGTACTTC.

The chain is built from TRBV3-1 (or the pseudogene TRBV3-2) and TRBJ2-7, with 11 bases lining up with TRBD2. The germline V gene has CDR1 LGHDT and CDR2 YNNKEL (reference sequence). The CDR3 is 16 residues long. V lost 4 bases to trimming and J lost 1 base; unmatched junction nucleotides: 6. Here the CDR3 DNA reads TGTGCCAGCAGCCCCACCCCTAGCGGGGGGTCCTACGAGCAGTACTTC. Protein product: CASSPTPSGGSYEQYF.

The chain employs TRBV6-2 or TRBV6-3 and TRBJ2-5; D is perhaps TRBD2 (7 bases). V lost 5 bases and J 2 bases, leaving 12 bases between the germline ends. The CDR3 contains 14 residues. CDR1 and CDR2 from the germline V gene are MNHEY and SVGEGT. CDR3 sequence (DNA): TGTGCCAGCAGTGATAGGGGGGGTCAAGAGACCCAGTACTTC. As protein: CASSDRGGQETQYF.